These T cell receptor beta chains were read from a single sample in a study of T-cell reconstitution after alpha-beta-depleted transplantation in children. TCRdb re-derived calls from the PCR reads in MiXCR, one entry per CDR3 protein. The table records around 64,000 distinct CDR3 sequences, about 11% of them present only once. Sample: PBMCs, taken before TCRalphabeta/CD19-depleted stem cell transplant. These receptors came from a boy aged 10-17 years with acute myeloid leukemia, due to receive a stem cell transplant. Each CDR3 is given with its conserved first and last residue. The D gene is left open where the match is weak. Size is omitted from some rows. Given values are once, few, many or a class for expanded clones.

abundance	v_gene	j_gene	d_gene	CDR3aa	CDR3nt
many	TRBV4-1	TRBJ2-5	.	CASSQDDPAVTQETQYF	TGCGCCAGCAGCCAAGATGATCCAGCGGTGACTCAAGAGACCCAGTACTTC
many	TRBV18	TRBJ2-1	TRBD2	CASSPGFLRGTWIF	TGTGCCAGCTCACCAGGCTTTCTGCGGGGGACTTGGATCTTC
few	TRBV28	TRBJ1-4	.	CASRTANEKLFF	TGTGCCAGCCGGACGGCGAATGAAAAACTGTTTTTT
many	TRBV7-9	TRBJ1-2	.	CASSSLDTGRVYGYTF	TGTGCCAGCAGCTCGCTGGACACCGGGAGGGTCTATGGCTACACCTTC
many	TRBV28	TRBJ1-6	.	CASSLGVLSSYNSPLHF	TGTGCCAGCAGTTTAGGGGTCCTTAGCTCCTATAATTCACCCCTCCACTTT
many	TRBV10-3	TRBJ1-6	TRBD1	CAISDRTGGDSPLHF	TGTGCCATCAGTGACAGGACAGGGGGCGATTCACCCCTCCACTTT
few	TRBV6-2/TRBV6-3	TRBJ2-7	.	CASSPGTASEQYF	TGTGCCAGCAGTCCCGGGACCGCCAGCGAGCAGTACTTC
many	TRBV4-3	TRBJ2-1	.	CASSQDSRGPYNEQFF	TGCGCCAGCAGCCAAGACAGTCGGGGGCCCTACAATGAGCAGTTCTTC
many	TRBV12-3/TRBV12-4	TRBJ2-5	TRBD2	CASHGGGQETQYF	TGTGCCAGCCATGGGGGGGGCCAAGAGACCCAGTACTTC
.	TRBV7-9	TRBJ1-6	TRBD1	CASSSTGGNSPLHF	TGTGCCAGCAGCTCTACAGGGGGGAATTCACCCCTCCACTTT
many	TRBV12-3/TRBV12-4	TRBJ1-2	TRBD1	CASRPTGAASGYTF	TGTGCCAGCAGGCCGACAGGGGCGGCTTCGGGCTACACCTTC
few	TRBV7-9	TRBJ1-1	.	CASSFVKDSRERKAFF	TGTGCCAGCAGCTTTGTAAAGGACTCCCGGGAGAGAAAAGCTTTCTTT
many	TRBV20-1	TRBJ2-5	TRBD1	CSARFQGAGETQYF	TGCAGTGCACGTTTCCAGGGGGCAGGGGAGACCCAGTACTTC
many	TRBV12-3/TRBV12-4	TRBJ2-7	TRBD1	CASSPADRGVSYEQYF	TGTGCCAGCAGTCCTGCCGACAGGGGAGTTTCCTACGAGCAGTACTTC
many	TRBV20-1	TRBJ2-7	TRBD2	CSARYPAGQLAPEQYF	TGCAGTGCTAGGTATCCGGCAGGTCAACTAGCGCCCGAGCAGTACTTC
.	TRBV9	TRBJ2-5	TRBD2	CASSVAQTSGGQETQYF	TGTGCCAGCAGCGTGGCCCAGACTAGCGGGGGGCAGGAGACCCAGTACTTC
many	TRBV20-1	TRBJ2-1	TRBD2	CSRSKREGAYNEQFF	TGCAGTCGCTCCAAGCGGGAGGGAGCGTACAATGAGCAGTTCTTC
.	TRBV28	TRBJ2-2	TRBD2	CASSFSQLAGHVTGELFF	TGTGCCAGCAGTTTCTCTCAACTAGCGGGGCACGTAACAGGGGAGCTGTTTTTT
many	TRBV5-1	TRBJ2-7	.	CASQKDYEQYF	TGCGCCAGCCAAAAGGACTACGAGCAGTACTTC
many	TRBV11-2	TRBJ1-1	TRBD1	CASSPRDRGLGKNTEAFF	TGTGCCAGCAGCCCAAGGGACAGAGGGTTAGGGAAGAACACTGAAGCTTTCTTT
.	TRBV9	TRBJ2-5	.	CASLVRPPETQYF	TGTGCCAGCCTGGTACGTCCCCCAGAGACCCAGTACTTC
many	TRBV4-3	TRBJ1-1	.	CASSQEVGLHTEAFF	TGCGCCAGCAGCCAAGAGGTGGGCCTCCACACTGAAGCTTTCTTT
many	TRBV5-5	TRBJ1-1	TRBD1	CASSPGQGSTEAFF	TGTGCCAGCAGCCCAGGACAGGGTAGCACTGAAGCTTTCTTT
many	TRBV4-2	TRBJ2-7	.	CASSQDPGRYEQYF	TGTGCCAGCAGCCAAGATCCTGGAAGGTACGAGCAGTACTTC
many	TRBV7-9	TRBJ2-1	.	CASSSGERDPYNEQFF	TGTGCCAGCAGCTCCGGTGAAAGGGACCCCTACAATGAGCAGTTCTTC
many	TRBV27	TRBJ2-5	.	CASSLSGIQETQYF	TGTGCCAGCAGTTTATCAGGGATCCAAGAGACCCAGTACTTC
many	TRBV5-1	TRBJ2-4	.	CASSPRRGAKNIQYF	TGCGCCAGCAGCCCCCGTCGGGGGGCCAAAAACATTCAGTACTTC